The 8 T cell receptor beta chains reported below all come from one sample, sequenced in a study of T cell responses to AZD1222 COVID-19 vaccine (dated by TCRdb to about 2021). The sample's time point label, decoded: baseline before first vaccination. Libraries were made using the immunoSEQ multiplex PCR assay. As stored in TCRdb, this immuneACCESS dataset retains in-frame rearrangements with V and J assigned. A fraction of the clones does not appear; measured against another copy, unresolved V genes explain less than half of the discrepancy, and the remainder lacks a known reason. The sample table lists 96,000 or so clones, roughly 90% of them with a count of one. Clones ranked in the top ten supply about 25% of the sample. The sequences come from peripheral blood, collected on day 0 of AZD1222 vaccination. Receptor source: an adult in good health.

V gene TRBV4-2 combines with J gene TRBJ2-1, with 8 bases lining up with TRBD1. This CDR3 spans 15 amino acids. V was pared by 4 bases and J by 9 bases, with 11 bases of the junction left unmatched. The germline gives CDR1 LGHNA, CDR2 YNFKEQ. For the CDR3, the DNA is TGTGCCAGCAGCCTCGGACAGGGTGGTCGGATTGAGCAGTTCTTC. It encodes CASSLGQGGRIEQFF.

This chain uses TRBV5-4 with TRBJ2-3; D is unclear. Germline V gene sequence: CDR1 SGHNT, CDR2 YYREEE (reference sequence). Trimming took 3 bases from V and 0 from J, leaving 11 bases between them. CDR3 length equals 15 residues. The CDR3 protein is CASSSTGPSTDTQYF. As DNA, the CDR3 is TGTGCCAGCAGCTCGACTGGTCCCAGCACAGATACGCAGTATTTT.

This clone was observed a handful of times. The chain combines TRBV19 with TRBJ2-1; 10 bases line up with TRBD2. CDR1 and CDR2 (germline): LNHDA, SQIVND (reference sequence). The CDR3 has 14 residues. V shed 10 bases and J 4 bases; nucleotides not matched to a gene: 7. The CDR3 coding sequence is TGTGCCACCACAGGACTAGCGGATTACAATGAGCAGTTCTTC. Translated, it gives CATTGLADYNEQFF. Full variable domain (outside the CDR3, taken from reference TRBV19 and TRBJ2-1): DGGITQSPKYLFRKEGQNVTLSCEQNLNHDAMYWYRQDPGQGLRLIYYSQIVNDFQKGDIAEGYSVSREKKESFPLTVTSAQKNPTAFYLCATTGLADYNEQFFGPGTRLTVL.

This clone was counted a single time. The chain is built from TRBV24-1 and TRBJ2-3, with D perhaps matching TRBD1 (5 bases). The CDR3 is made up of 14 amino acids. CDR1 KGHDR and CDR2 SFDVKD come from the germline V gene. Trimming pared 1 base from V and 2 bases from J, leaving 6 bases between. The CDR3 DNA reads as TGTGCCACCAGTGATTTCAGGGCCACAGATACGCAGTATTTT. This codes for CATSDFRATDTQYF.

This chain links TRBV6-5 with TRBJ1-2, with D tentatively TRBD1 (5 bases). CDR1 and CDR2 (germline): MNHEY, SVGAGI. The CDR3 loop spans 14 amino acids. The V end lost 6 bases, the J end lost 0 bases, and 11 bases lay between the germline ends. The CDR3 DNA reads as TGTGCCAGCAGGGGGGACGGGGCTAACTATGGCTACACCTTC. Translation: CASRGDGANYGYTF.

This clone occurred once. V usage is TRBV7-2 and J usage is TRBJ1-4; a possible D gene is TRBD1 (5 bases). Germline V lookup: CDR1 SGHTA, CDR2 FQGNSA. The CDR3 loop spans 15 amino acids. The ends were cut back, 2 bases at V and 0 bases at J, with 7 bases in the middle. CDR3: CASSLSGATNEKLFF. CDR3 nucleotide sequence: TGTGCCAGCAGCTTATCGGGGGCAACTAATGAAAAACTGTTTTTT.

The genes are TRBV19 and TRBJ1-1; a weak D match, TRBD1 (5 bases). There are 14 residues in the CDR3. Deletions cut 3 bases from V and 0 bases from J, with 8 bases between. Germline CDR1 is LNHDA and CDR2 is SQIVND (reference sequence). CDR3 DNA: TGTGCCAGTAGTATTGCAGGGATGAACACTGAAGCTTTCTTT. Encoded protein: CASSIAGMNTEAFF.

The chain carries TRBV30 and TRBJ1-5, with D uncertain. In germline, CDR1 is GTSNPN, CDR2 SVGIG (reference sequence). The V end was cut by 1 base, the J end by 0 bases, with 16 bases between. There are 17 residues in the CDR3. CDR3 sequence: CAWSEGYALYSNQPQHF. Here the CDR3 DNA reads TGTGCCTGGAGTGAAGGTTACGCACTCTATAGCAATCAGCCCCAGCATTTT.